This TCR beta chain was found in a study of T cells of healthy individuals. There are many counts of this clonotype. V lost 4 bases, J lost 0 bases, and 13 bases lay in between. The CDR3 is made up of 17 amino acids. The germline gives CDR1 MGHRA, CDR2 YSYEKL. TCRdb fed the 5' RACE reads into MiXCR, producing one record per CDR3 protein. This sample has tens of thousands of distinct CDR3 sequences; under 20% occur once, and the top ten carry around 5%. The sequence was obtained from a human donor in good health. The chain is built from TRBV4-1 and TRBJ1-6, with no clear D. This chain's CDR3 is CASSPLTASSYNSPLHF. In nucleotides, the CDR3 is TGCGCCAGCAGCCCATTGACGGCTAGCTCCTATAATTCACCCCTCCACTTT.